A selection of T cell receptor beta chains follows, all from one sample in a study of neurological immune-mediated disorders. TCRdb independently ran MiXCR on the 5' RACE reads; one entry per CDR3 protein. Found here are some 79,000 distinct CDR3 sequences, around 14% of them singletons; the top ten hold roughly 7%. The sample comprised PBMCs. The source is a woman aged 45-65 years in good health. The conserved cysteine and the conserved F or W are not part of the CDR3 here. Fields, in order: CDR3 length, J gene, V gene, CDR3 protein.

>13|TRBJ2-3|TRBV7-2
ASSWGLADTDTQY
>12|TRBJ2-1|TRBV29-1
SVERDRSYNEQF
>14|TRBJ2-5|TRBV29-1
SVAGTGGRHRETQY
>14|TRBJ2-3|TRBV20-1
SAAPVGGASTDTQY
>12|TRBJ2-7|TRBV12-3/TRBV12-4
ASSWSRQDYEQY
>12|TRBJ1-2|TRBV20-1
SADWDRANYGYT
>12|TRBJ2-2|TRBV12-3/TRBV12-4
ASTPLGGTGELF
>13|TRBJ2-1|TRBV5-1
ASSLGGTGDYEQF
>12|TRBJ2-1|TRBV6-1
ASSRLAGANEQF
>16|TRBJ2-2|TRBV12-3/TRBV12-4
ASSGSGLAGGFTGELF
>12|TRBJ2-7|TRBV30
AWRGRKGRREQY
>13|TRBJ2-1|TRBV12-3/TRBV12-4
ASSFSSGGRGVQF
>12|TRBJ2-3|TRBV3-1
ASSYWIVTDTQY
>12|TRBJ2-5|TRBV5-8
ASSLSGTEETQY
>13|TRBJ2-2|TRBV5-6
ASSQGQGRTGELF
>13|TRBJ2-7|TRBV3-1
ASSQAGQIQYEQY
>12|TRBJ2-7|TRBV28
ASSTQGPSLEQY
>12|TRBJ2-5|TRBV18
ASSPPGLQETQY
>12|TRBJ2-1|TRBV28
ASRPGLARDEQF
>14|TRBJ2-6|TRBV18
ASSLGQASGANVLT
>11|TRBJ1-2|TRBV9
ASSWRGRYGYT
>10|TRBJ1-4|TRBV5-1
ASSQNNEKLF
>16|TRBJ2-3|TRBV3-1
ASSQERLAGGPTDTQY
>17|TRBJ2-3|TRBV11-1
ASSTPGLAGVRYTDMQY
>15|TRBJ2-1|TRBV18
ASSRTRGVRSYNEQF
>12|TRBJ2-5|TRBV5-1
ASRRDSHQETQY
>13|TRBJ2-1|TRBV5-1
ASSPVPGLAVEQF
>12|TRBJ2-1|TRBV29-1
SAEGQGVYNEQF
>12|TRBJ1-5|TRBV2
ASTGERFLQPQH
>14|TRBJ2-7|TRBV27
ASSPQVRGRSYEQY
>13|TRBJ2-5|TRBV5-1
ASSPGTGMEETQY
>12|TRBJ2-4|TRBV3-1
ASSLLTSGNIQY
>13|TRBJ1-5|TRBV5-1
ASSLDPRNNQPQH
>16|TRBJ2-6|TRBV5-1
ASSPRTGGGRGANVLT
>11|TRBJ1-2|TRBV7-2
ASSPDSNYGYT
>13|TRBJ2-1|TRBV20-1
SAPDVQTLSNEQF
>12|TRBJ2-5|TRBV7-6
ASSSPSGQETQY
>12|TRBJ2-3|TRBV5-1
ASSSRGTTDTQY
>11|TRBJ2-1|TRBV7-6
ASSEAVGNEQF
>10|TRBJ1-1|TRBV3-1
ASSRQGIEAF
>11|TRBJ2-7|TRBV29-1
SVGEGIFSEQY
>16|TRBJ2-7|TRBV4-2
ASSQDTFVGGSSYEQY
>14|TRBJ1-6|TRBV18
ASSPIHGMRNSPLH
>13|TRBJ1-6|TRBV7-8
ASSLAFKADSPLH
>13|TRBJ2-1|TRBV5-1
ASSLAPTGYNEQF
>12|TRBJ2-7|TRBV20-1
SARGDRGYDEQY
>18|TRBJ1-3|TRBV7-5
ISVSEAGGAGTYSGNTIY
>14|TRBJ2-3|TRBV5-5
ASSLVSGGASDTQY
>13|TRBJ1-4|TRBV30
AWSVAETGGEKLF
>11|TRBJ2-1|TRBV29-1
SVGTSGGGEQF
>11|TRBJ2-4|TRBV3-1
ASSQSRANIQY
>13|TRBJ2-3|TRBV5-1
ASSSYGGSTDTQY
>13|TRBJ2-1|TRBV2
ASSEAESSYNEQF
>12|TRBJ2-3|TRBV5-8
ASTPWGDTDTQY
>14|TRBJ2-3|TRBV7-2
ASSPRSGGGADTQY
>14|TRBJ2-1|TRBV10-3
AIRVTGVRDRPEQF
>12|TRBJ2-5|TRBV9
ASSPNRGGGTQY
>13|TRBJ2-1|TRBV11-3
ASSTLAGGYNEQF
>13|TRBJ2-1|TRBV24-1
ATSDPAGGPDEQF
>14|TRBJ2-5|TRBV7-9
ASSLAGRTGAETQY